The T cell receptor (beta chain) described here comes from a study of T-cell memory formation after mild COVID-19. CDR1 SEHNR and CDR2 FQNEAQ come from the germline V gene (reference sequence). The ends were cut back, 10 bases at V and 1 base at J, with 10 bases in the middle. CDR3 length equals 12 residues. TCRdb processed the 5' RACE reads anew with MiXCR; each CDR3 protein has one entry. The table shows about 400,000 distinct CDR3 sequences, with 15% to 20% occurring only once. This clonotype was seen many times. This sequence was found in a man aged 18 to 30 who had mild COVID-19 (a few samples of this study predate the infection). Cell type and time point are not known. This sequence joins TRBV7-9 and TRBJ1-1, with D unclear. Material: PBMCs or a T cell subset sorted from them (not recorded which). The chain's CDR3 is CAIERGNTEAFF. CDR3 coding DNA: TGTGCCATCGAGCGGGGGAACACTGAAGCTTTCTTT.